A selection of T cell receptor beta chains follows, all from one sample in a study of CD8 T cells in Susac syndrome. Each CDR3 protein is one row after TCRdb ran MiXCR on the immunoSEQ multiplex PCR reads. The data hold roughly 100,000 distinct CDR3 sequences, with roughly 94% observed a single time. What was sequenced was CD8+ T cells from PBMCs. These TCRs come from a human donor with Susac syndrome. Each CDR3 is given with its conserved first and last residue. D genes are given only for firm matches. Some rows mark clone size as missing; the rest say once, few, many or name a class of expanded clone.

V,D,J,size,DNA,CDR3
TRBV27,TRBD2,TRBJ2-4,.,TGTGCCAGCAGGAGCGGGGGCCAATTAAACATTCAGTACTTC,CASRSGGQLNIQYF
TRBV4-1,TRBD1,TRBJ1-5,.,TGCGCCAGCAGCAAATTGGTAGGGGGCCCGGATCAGCCCCAGCATTTT,CASSKLVGGPDQPQHF
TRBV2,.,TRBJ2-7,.,TGTGCCAGCATGGGGGCTTACGAGCAGTACTTC,CASMGAYEQYF
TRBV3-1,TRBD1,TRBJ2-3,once,TGTGCCAGCAGCCAAGGCGGAATACAGGGGAATTCAGATACGCAGTATTTT,CASSQGGIQGNSDTQYF
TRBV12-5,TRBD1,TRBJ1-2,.,TGTGCTAGTGGTGCGGGACAGGGCGGCTACACCTTC,CASGAGQGGYTF
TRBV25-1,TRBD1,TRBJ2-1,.,TGTGCCAGCAGTGGCACAGGGGGACACTCCTACAATGAGCAGTTCTTC,CASSGTGGHSYNEQFF
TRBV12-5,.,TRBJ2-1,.,TGTGCTAGTGGTCCTTCTCGGGCTAGCGATGAGCAGTTCTTC,CASGPSRASDEQFF
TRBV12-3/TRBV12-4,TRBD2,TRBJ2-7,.,TGTGCCAGCAGTTCGGGACTAGTTTACGAGCAGTACTTC,CASSSGLVYEQYF
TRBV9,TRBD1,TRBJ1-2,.,TGTGCCAGCAGCGTAGGTAGACAGGGGGACGGCTACACCTTC,CASSVGRQGDGYTF
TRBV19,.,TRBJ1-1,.,TGTGCCAGTAGTATTGGTTTCACGAACACTGAAGCTTTCTTT,CASSIGFTNTEAFF
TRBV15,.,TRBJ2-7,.,TGTGCCACCAGAGGGAGATTACAGGGGAGGCACGAGCAGTACTTC,CATRGRLQGRHEQYF
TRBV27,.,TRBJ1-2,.,TGTGCCAGCAGTTTAGTGTCAGGTGGGGATGGCTACACCTTC,CASSLVSGGDGYTF
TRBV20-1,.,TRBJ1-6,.,TGCAGTGCTAGTAATGGGATCGGTAATTCACCCCTCCACTTT,CSASNGIGNSPLHF
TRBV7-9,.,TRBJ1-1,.,TGTGCCAGCAGCCCAATTAAGGGCGGACGCAACACTGAAGCTTTCTTT,CASSPIKGGRNTEAFF
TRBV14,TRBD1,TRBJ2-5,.,TGTGCCAGCAGCCATAGACAGGGGCAAGAGACCCAGTACTTC,CASSHRQGQETQYF
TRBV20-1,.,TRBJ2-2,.,TGCAGTGCTACAGTTGGAGGGGCCGGGGAGCTGTTTTTT,CSATVGGAGELFF
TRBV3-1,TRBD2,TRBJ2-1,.,TGTGCCAGCAGCCAACCCCTGTTGGAGCGGGGGGGCTCATCCTACAATGAGCAGTTCTTC,CASSQPLLERGGSSYNEQFF
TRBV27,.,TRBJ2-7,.,TGTGCCACCTGGACGCATTCAGCCTACGAGCAGTACTTC,CATWTHSAYEQYF
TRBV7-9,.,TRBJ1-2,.,TGTGCCAGCAGCTTAGCGGGGGACGGGGAGACCTTC,CASSLAGDGETF
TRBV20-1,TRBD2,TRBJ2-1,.,TGCAGTGCTTTCAGAGTTGGTAGCGGGGGGTACAATGAGCAGTTCTTC,CSAFRVGSGGYNEQFF
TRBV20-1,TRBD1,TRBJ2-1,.,TGCAGTGCTGGGACAGGGGGTAATGAGCAGTTCTTC,CSAGTGGNEQFF
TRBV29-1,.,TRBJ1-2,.,TGCAGCGCCCAGGACATCGTAAACTATGGCTACACCTTC,CSAQDIVNYGYTF
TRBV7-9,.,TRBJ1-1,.,TGTGCCAGCAGCTTCTCGCAGGGTCAGGACACTGAAGCTTTCTTT,CASSFSQGQDTEAFF
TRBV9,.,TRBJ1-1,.,TGTGCCAGCAGCGTAGGAGGAGGCGGTGAAGCTTTCTTT,CASSVGGGGEAFF
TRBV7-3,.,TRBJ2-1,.,TGTGCCAGCAGCCAGACTAGCAATGAGCAGTTCTTC,CASSQTSNEQFF
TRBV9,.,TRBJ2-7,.,TGTGCCAGCAGCGTAGAGGGGGGGTCCGGTGAGCAGTACTTC,CASSVEGGSGEQYF
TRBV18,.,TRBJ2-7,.,TGTGCCAGCTCCTACGAGCAGTACTTC,CASSYEQYF
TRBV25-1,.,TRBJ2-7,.,TGTGCCAGCAGTGAGGGATTCTACGAGCAGTACTTC,CASSEGFYEQYF
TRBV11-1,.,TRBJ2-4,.,TGTGCCAGCAGCTTAAGGACAGGGAGGGACATTCAGTACTTC,CASSLRTGRDIQYF
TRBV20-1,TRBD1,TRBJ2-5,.,TGCAGTGCTAGAGACCGGACAGGGATCGGTAGGGAGACCCAGTACTTC,CSARDRTGIGRETQYF
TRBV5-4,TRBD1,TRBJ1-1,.,TGTGCCAGCACCAAACGACAGGGGATGAACACTGAAGCTTTCTTT,CASTKRQGMNTEAFF
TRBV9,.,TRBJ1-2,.,TGTGCCAGCAGCTCTACCGGGACCTTCTCGGGGAACTATGGCTACACCTTC,CASSSTGTFSGNYGYTF
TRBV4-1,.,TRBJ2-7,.,TGCGCCAGCAGCCAAGATTCGGGGAACTCCTACGAGCAGTACTTC,CASSQDSGNSYEQYF
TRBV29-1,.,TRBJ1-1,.,TGCAGCGTTGAAGGGAGGGGCCCTGAAGCTTTCTTT,CSVEGRGPEAFF
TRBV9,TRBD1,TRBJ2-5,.,TGTGCCAGCAGCGCGGGGACAGGCCTCCAAGAGACCCAGTACTTC,CASSAGTGLQETQYF
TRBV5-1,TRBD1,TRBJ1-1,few,TGCGCCAGCAGCTCCGGGACAGACACTGAAGCTTTCTTT,CASSSGTDTEAFF
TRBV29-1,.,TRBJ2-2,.,TGCAGCGTTGATTTGGCGGGATCGAACACCGGGGAGCTGTTTTTT,CSVDLAGSNTGELFF
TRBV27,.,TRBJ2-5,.,TGTGCCAGCAGTTTATTGGGGGAGACCCAGTACTTC,CASSLLGETQYF
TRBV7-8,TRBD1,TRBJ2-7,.,TGTGCCAGCAGAACCGGGACAGGGACCTACGAGCAGTACTTC,CASRTGTGTYEQYF
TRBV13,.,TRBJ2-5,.,TGTGCCAGCAGCTTAGCGGGGGAGGCCAAAGAGACCCAGTACTTC,CASSLAGEAKETQYF
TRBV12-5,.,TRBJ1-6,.,TGTGCTAGTGGTTTATACCGTCAGGGCCCCCTCCACTTT,CASGLYRQGPLHF
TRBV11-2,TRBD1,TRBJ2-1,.,TGTGCCAGCAGCTTAGTGTTGCGGACAGGGATTGTCGATGAGCAGTTCTTC,CASSLVLRTGIVDEQFF
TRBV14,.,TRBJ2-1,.,TGTGCCAGCAGCGTACTAGGGGGGAACAATGAGCAGTTCTTC,CASSVLGGNNEQFF
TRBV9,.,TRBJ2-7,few,TGTGCCAGCAGCCCATCGGGGGAGCAGTACTTC,CASSPSGEQYF
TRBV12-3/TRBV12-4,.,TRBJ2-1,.,TGTGCCAGCAGACAGGGAACGTCCTACAATGAGCAGTTCTTC,CASRQGTSYNEQFF
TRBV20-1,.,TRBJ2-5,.,TGCAGTGCTAGAGAAACGTGGGGAGAGACCCAGTACTTC,CSARETWGETQYF
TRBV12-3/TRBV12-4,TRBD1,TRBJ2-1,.,TGTGCCAGCTCCGGACAGGCAGAGTTCTTC,CASSGQAEFF
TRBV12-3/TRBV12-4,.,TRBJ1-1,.,TGTGCCAGCAGTCCCGACAATACGGAGGCGGCTTTCTTT,CASSPDNTEAAFF